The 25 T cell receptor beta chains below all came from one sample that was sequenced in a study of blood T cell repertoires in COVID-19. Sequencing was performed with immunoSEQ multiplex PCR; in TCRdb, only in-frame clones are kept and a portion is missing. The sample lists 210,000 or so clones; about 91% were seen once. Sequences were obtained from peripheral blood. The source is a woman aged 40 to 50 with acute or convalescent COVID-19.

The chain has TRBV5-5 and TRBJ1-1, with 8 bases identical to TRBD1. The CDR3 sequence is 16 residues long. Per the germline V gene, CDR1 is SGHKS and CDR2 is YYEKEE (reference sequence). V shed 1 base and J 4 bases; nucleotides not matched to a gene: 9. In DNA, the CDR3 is TGTGCCAGCAGCTTGCGGACAGGGATTTTAACCACTGAAGCTTTCTTT. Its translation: CASSLRTGILTTEAFF.

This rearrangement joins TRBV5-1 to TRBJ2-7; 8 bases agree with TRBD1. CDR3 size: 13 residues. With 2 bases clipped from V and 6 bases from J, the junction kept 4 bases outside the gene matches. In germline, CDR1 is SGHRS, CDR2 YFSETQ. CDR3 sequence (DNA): TGCGCCAGCAGCTTCGACAGGGGCGCCGAGCAGTACGTC. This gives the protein CASSFDRGAEQYV.

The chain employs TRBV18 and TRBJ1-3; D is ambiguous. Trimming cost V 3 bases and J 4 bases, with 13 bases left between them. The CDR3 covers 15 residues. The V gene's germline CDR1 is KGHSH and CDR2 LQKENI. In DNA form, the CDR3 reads TGTGCCAGCTCACCCCTATCGGGGTTCGGAAACACCATATATTTT. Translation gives CASSPLSGFGNTIYF.

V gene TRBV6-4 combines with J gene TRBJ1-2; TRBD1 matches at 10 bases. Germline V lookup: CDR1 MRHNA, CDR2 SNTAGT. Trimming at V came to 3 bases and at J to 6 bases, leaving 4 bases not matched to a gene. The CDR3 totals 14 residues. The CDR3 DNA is TGTGCCAGCAGTGAGACAGGGGGCCTCGATGGCTACACCTTC. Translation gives CASSETGGLDGYTF.

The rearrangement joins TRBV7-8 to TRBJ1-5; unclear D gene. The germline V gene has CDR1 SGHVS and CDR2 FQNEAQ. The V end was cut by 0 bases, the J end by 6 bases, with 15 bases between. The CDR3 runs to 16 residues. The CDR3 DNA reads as TGTGCCAGCAGCTTAGCGTTAGGAGGGTATCGTCAGCCCCAGCATTTT. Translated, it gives CASSLALGGYRQPQHF.

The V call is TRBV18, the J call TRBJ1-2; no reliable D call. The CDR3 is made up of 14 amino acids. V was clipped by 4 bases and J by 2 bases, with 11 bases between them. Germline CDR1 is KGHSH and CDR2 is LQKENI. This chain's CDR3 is CASSQSHSNYGYTF. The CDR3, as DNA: TGTGCCAGCTCACAGTCGCACAGCAACTATGGCTACACCTTC.

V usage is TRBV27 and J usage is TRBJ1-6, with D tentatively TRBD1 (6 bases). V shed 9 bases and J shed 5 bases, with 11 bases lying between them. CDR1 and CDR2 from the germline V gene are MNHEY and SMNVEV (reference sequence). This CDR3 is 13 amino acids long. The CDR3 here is CASRDINNSPLHF. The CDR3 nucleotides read TGTGCCAGTCGGGACATCAATAATTCACCCCTCCACTTT.

As DNA, the CDR3 is TGTGCCAGCAGCCGGGACAGGGGTTATGGCTACACCTTC. This sequence encodes CASSRDRGYGYTF. V is TRBV14 and J is TRBJ1-2; 10 nucleotides match TRBD1. Unmatched junction bases numbered 1, after V lost 4 bases and J lost 5 bases. Looked up from germline, CDR1 is SGHDN and CDR2 is FVKESK. The CDR3 is 13 residues long.

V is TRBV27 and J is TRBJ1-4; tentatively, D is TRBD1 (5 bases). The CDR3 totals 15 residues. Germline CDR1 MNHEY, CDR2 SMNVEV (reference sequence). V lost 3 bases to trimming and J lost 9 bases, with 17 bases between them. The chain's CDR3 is CASSLGQAPDQKLFF. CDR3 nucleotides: TGTGCCAGCAGTTTGGGGCAGGCCCCAGATCAAAAACTGTTTTTT.

Here the CDR3 DNA reads TGCGCCAGCAGCCAAGTTCTTAGGGGCTCGACACCCCTCCACTTT. Its protein product is CASSQVLRGSTPLHF. The chain recombines TRBV4-1 with TRBJ1-6, with D perhaps TRBD1 (5 bases). CDR1 is MGHRA and CDR2 is YSYEKL in the germline V gene. Deletions cut 1 base from V and 11 bases from J, with 15 bases between. This CDR3 comprises 15 residues.

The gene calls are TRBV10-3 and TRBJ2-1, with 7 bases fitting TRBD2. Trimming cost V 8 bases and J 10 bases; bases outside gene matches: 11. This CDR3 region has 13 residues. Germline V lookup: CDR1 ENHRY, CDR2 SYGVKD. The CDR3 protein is CAISSRGEWEQFF. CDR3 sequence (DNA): TGTGCCATCTCCTCACGGGGGGAGTGGGAGCAGTTCTTC.

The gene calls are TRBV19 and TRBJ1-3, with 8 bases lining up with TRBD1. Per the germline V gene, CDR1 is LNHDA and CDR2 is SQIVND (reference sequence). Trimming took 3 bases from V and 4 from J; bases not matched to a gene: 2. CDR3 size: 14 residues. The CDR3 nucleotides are TGTGCCAGTAGTATGGACAGGGAAGGAAACACCATATATTTT. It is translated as CASSMDREGNTIYF.

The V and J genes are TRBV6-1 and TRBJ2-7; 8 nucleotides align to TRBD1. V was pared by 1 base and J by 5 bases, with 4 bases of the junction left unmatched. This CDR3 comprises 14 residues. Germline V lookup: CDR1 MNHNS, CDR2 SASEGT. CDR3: CASSEEGQGNEQYV. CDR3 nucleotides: TGTGCCAGCAGTGAAGAAGGACAGGGTAACGAGCAGTACGTC.

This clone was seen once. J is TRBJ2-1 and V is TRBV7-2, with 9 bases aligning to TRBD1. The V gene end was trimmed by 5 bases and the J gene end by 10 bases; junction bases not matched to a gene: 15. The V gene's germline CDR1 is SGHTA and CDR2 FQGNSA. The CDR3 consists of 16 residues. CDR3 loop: CASSSFAGTGIMEQFF. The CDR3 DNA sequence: TGTGCCAGCAGCAGTTTCGCCGGGACAGGGATTATGGAGCAGTTCTTC.

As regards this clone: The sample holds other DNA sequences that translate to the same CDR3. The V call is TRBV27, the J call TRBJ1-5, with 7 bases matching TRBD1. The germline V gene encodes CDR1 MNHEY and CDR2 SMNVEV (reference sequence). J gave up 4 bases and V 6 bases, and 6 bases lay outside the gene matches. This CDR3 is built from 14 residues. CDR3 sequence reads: CASSPGTVNQPQHF. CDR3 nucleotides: TGTGCCAGCAGCCCCGGGACAGTTAATCAGCCCCAGCATTTT.

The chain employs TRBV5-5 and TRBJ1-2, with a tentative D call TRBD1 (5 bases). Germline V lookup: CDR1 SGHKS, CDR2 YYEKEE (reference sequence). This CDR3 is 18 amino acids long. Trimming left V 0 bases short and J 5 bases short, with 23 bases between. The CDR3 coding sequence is TGTGCCAGCAGCTTGGGACGTCTGGGCTTGGTAGGGGCTTATGGCTACACCTTC. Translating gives CASSLGRLGLVGAYGYTF.

CDR3 sequence (DNA): TGTGCCACCAGCAGAGCGACGGGAGAGACCCAGTACTTC. Translation: CATSRATGETQYF. The V and J genes are TRBV15 and TRBJ2-5; D not resolved. Germline CDR1 and CDR2: LNHNV and YYDKDF (reference sequence). The CDR3 has 13 residues. V was cut by 1 base and J by 4 bases, with 7 bases left in between.

The CDR3: CASSQGAGILAKNIQYF. In DNA, the CDR3 is TGCGCCAGCAGCCAAGGGGCGGGCATTCTAGCCAAAAACATTCAGTACTTC. The rearrangement uses TRBV4-1 and TRBJ2-4; tentative D call: TRBD2 (5 bases). The germline gives CDR1 MGHRA, CDR2 YSYEKL. Trimming shortened V by 1 base and J by 0 bases, and 13 bases separated the two germline ends. The CDR3 runs to 17 residues.

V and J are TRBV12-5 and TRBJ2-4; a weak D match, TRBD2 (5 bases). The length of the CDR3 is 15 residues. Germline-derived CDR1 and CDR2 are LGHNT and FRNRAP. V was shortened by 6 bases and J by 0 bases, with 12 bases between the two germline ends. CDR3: CASGPSGRAKNIQYF. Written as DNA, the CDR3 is TGTGCTAGTGGCCCTTCGGGGAGAGCCAAAAACATTCAGTACTTC.

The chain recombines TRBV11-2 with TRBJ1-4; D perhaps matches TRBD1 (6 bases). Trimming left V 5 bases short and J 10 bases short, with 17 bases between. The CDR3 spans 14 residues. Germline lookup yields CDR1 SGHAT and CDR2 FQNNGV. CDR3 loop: CASSRPTGNGKLFF. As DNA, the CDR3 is TGTGCCAGCAGCCGCCCTACAGGGAACGGAAAACTGTTTTTT.

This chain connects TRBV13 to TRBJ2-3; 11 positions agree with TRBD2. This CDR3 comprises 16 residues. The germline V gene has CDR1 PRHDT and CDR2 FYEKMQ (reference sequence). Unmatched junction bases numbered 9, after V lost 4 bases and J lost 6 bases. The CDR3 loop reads CASSSPTSGAGDTQYF. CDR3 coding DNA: TGTGCCAGCAGCTCTCCGACTAGCGGGGCGGGGGATACGCAGTATTTT.

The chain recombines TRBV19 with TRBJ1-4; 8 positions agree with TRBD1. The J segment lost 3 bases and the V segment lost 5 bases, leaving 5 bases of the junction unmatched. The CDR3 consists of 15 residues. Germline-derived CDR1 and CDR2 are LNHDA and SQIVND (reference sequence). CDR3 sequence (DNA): TGTGCCAGTAGTTCGGACAGGGCGGCTAATGAAAAACTGTTTTTT. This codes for CASSSDRAANEKLFF.

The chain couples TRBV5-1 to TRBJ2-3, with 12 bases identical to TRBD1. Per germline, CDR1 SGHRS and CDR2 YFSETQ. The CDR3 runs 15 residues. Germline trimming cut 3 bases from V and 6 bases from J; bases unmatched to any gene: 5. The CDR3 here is CASSWGTGGEDTQYF. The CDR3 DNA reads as TGCGCCAGCAGCTGGGGGACAGGGGGCGAGGATACGCAGTATTTT.

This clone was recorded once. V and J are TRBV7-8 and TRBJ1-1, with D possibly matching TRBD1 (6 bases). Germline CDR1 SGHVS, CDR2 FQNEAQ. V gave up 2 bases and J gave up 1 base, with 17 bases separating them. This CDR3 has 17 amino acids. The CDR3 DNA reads TGTGCCAGCAGCTTATCGGTTAGGGGGGGCAGGAACACTGAAGCTTTCTTT. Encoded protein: CASSLSVRGGRNTEAFF.

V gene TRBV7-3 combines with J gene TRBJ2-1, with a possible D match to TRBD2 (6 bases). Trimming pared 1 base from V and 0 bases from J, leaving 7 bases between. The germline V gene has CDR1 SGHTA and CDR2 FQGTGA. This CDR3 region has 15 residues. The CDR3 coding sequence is TGTGCCAGCAGCTTAAGCGGGGCCTCCTACAATGAGCAGTTCTTC. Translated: CASSLSGASYNEQFF.